This T cell receptor (beta chain) was captured by sequencing in a study of blood T cell repertoires in COVID-19. The overall study: PBMCs, B-cell-depleted T cells, or T cells provided the cDNA or gDNA that made up the material.

The study recruited people aged about 18 to 89 years across approximately 24 US areas. Germline V gene sequence: CDR1 SGHDN, CDR2 FVKESK. The CDR3 is made up of 15 amino acids. Trimming took 3 bases from V and 1 from J, leaving 9 bases between them. Profiling relied on immunoSEQ multiplex PCR, and the TCRdb table lists in-frame clones only, not all of them. The top ten clones hold 3.5% to 4.5% of a sample with 200,000 to 250,000 clones, just over 85% of them seen once. The sequence came from a woman aged 35 to 49 with acute COVID-19. The V and J genes are TRBV14 and TRBJ2-2, with D possibly being TRBD2 (5 bases). Sample: PBMCs or T cells enriched from blood (not recorded which). The CDR3, as DNA: TGTGCCAGCAGCCAGAGGGCTCTGAACACCGGGGAGCTGTTTTTT. This encodes CASSQRALNTGELFF.